The following is a T cell receptor (beta chain) sequence with its context. Its antigen is unknown. These data are taken from a study of T cell responses to AZD1222 COVID-19 vaccine. Study findings and constraints: Clonal diversity was possibly underestimated; the donors were predominantly white British and more often female. Mapped onto spike, vaccine-associated CD4 TCRs spanned it and were dominant at 160-218 and 743-854. In the spike-specific TCR repertoire, nearly half reportedly target unmutated variant regions. Baseline serostatus was positive in only a handful of AZD1222 recipients.

The assay was immunoSEQ multiplex PCR, and TCRdb's table has in-frame clones only and misses some. Of roughly 190,000 clones listed, 85% to 95% are singletons. Germline assignment: CDR1 LGHDT and CDR2 YNNKEL (reference sequence). Deletions cut 8 bases from V and 0 bases from J, with 8 bases between. The CDR3 runs to 13 residues. This TCR came from an adult in good health. The specimen comprised peripheral blood, sampled on day 0 of AZD1222 vaccination. The chain combines TRBV3-1 (or the pseudogene TRBV3-2) with TRBJ1-5; no firm D call. The CDR3 protein is CASGGDSNQPQHF. For the CDR3, the DNA is TGTGCCAGCGGAGGAGATAGCAATCAGCCCCAGCATTTT.